This T cell receptor beta chain was sequenced in a study of T cells after yellow fever vaccination (dated by TCRdb to about 2019). A note on the overall study: The SMART-Seq v4 Ultra Low Input RNA kit was used to prepare libraries from fractions with low cell numbers. To follow T-cell clones before and after both primary and booster YFV17D yellow fever vaccination, bulk TCR alpha and beta repertoires underwent longitudinal sequencing. The cohort comprised two healthy male donors, one aged 18 to 30 and one aged 30 to 40 years. Blood was collected at multiple timepoints before and after primary and secondary immunization, and bulk PBMC replicates and cell subsets were isolated.

What this sample's treatment or condition label stands for: live attenuated yellow fever vaccine strain. At each blood-draw timepoint, two biological replicates of bulk PBMCs were obtained. PBMCs were isolated from peripheral blood using a standard Ficoll-Paque protocol. TriZol was used to extract RNA from bulk PBMCs, CD4 and CD8 fractions, and dextramer-positive and dextramer-negative fractions. General study outcomes and caveats: Most clones expanded after primary vaccination were re-detected after the booster (96% of CD4 and roughly 85% of CD8), suggesting broad memory maintenance. The study included only two donors, which limits how far the findings can be generalized. The secondary T-cell response was weaker than the primary response but faster, peaking on day 5 instead of day 15. A small fraction of clonotypes appeared in both the CD4 and CD8 compartments, likely as a result of convergent recombination. FACS-sorted repertoires could contain abundant contaminating clonotypes from the bulk population, so computational filtering was required.

The CDR3 goes from the cysteine to the phenylalanine over 17 residues. Kept here is only the CDR3 DNA, which spans 51 bases and is read in frame from base 1. Taken from the germline V gene, the CDR1 and CDR2 loops are LGHNA and YNFKEQ. Clipping removes 4 bases from V and 7 bases from J, with 9 as the unmatched junction base count. On this clonotype: There is no known antigen for this receptor. Base qualities are missing; no much larger clone stands one base away.

TCR cDNA was synthesized by 5'RACE template switching, through which a universal primer site and unique molecular identifiers were introduced. cDNA synthesis was primed from both the TCR alpha and TCR beta constant segments. Library amplification involved two PCR steps, and the second step added sample barcodes and sequencing adapters. Libraries were sequenced on Illumina HiSeq 2500 (2x100 bp) or NovaSeq (2x150 bp). The original methods were these. MIGEC handled demultiplexing of reads and collapsing into UMI consensus sequences, while MiXCR performed V(D)J alignment. Vaccine-responding clonotypes were identified with edgeR using replicate PBMC samples, with FDR below 0.01 and a log2 fold change above 5 up to day 15 being required. CD4 or CD8 identity was assigned to each bulk clonotype according to whether the clonotype was present at higher abundance in the sequenced CD4 repertoire or the sequenced CD8 repertoire. In TCRdb, the public reads were trimmed at Q25 with fastp and aligned with MiXCR, with productive beta chains retained. Rows matching on CDR3 protein sequence are summarized as one entry with the most common DNA and genes. Clone size and V and J calls follow TCRdb, not the original study. The sample yields under 700,000 distinct CDR3 sequences; less than 20% were counted once. The ten top clones hold 15% to 20% of the sample.

This TCR derives from a man in his late teens or twenties who received the YFV17D yellow fever vaccine. The sequences come from PBMCs, collected 5 to 6 days after the first yellow fever vaccination. The rearrangement combines TRBV4-2 with TRBJ2-2; 13 central bases correspond to TRBD2. The DNA is as follows: TGTGCCAGCAGCCTTATACTAGCGGGGGGGCCGGGCGGGGAGCTGTTTTTT. This is translated as CASSLILAGGPGGELFF.